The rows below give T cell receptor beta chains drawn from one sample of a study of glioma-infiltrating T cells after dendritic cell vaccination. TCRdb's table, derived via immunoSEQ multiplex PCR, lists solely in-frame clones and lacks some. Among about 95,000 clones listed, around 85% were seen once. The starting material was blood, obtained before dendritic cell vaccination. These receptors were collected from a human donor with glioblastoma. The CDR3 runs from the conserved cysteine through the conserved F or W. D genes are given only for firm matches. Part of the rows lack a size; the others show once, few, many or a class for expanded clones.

CDR3: CASSQVGGSTIYF; DNA: TGCGCCAGCAGCCAAGTCGGTGGGAGCACCATATATTTT; size: -; length: 13; J: TRBJ1-3; V: TRBV4-1; D: -
CDR3: CASSPPGTGGSGEQYF; DNA: TGTGCCAGCAGCCCCCCGGGGACAGGGGGGTCCGGCGAGCAGTACTTC; size: -; length: 16; J: TRBJ2-7; V: TRBV7-2; D: TRBD1
CDR3: CASSVSFLSGGLNTGELFF; DNA: TGTGCCAGCAGCGTTTCCTTCCTTAGCGGGGGCTTGAACACCGGGGAGCTGTTTTTT; size: -; length: 19; J: TRBJ2-2; V: TRBV9; D: TRBD2
CDR3: CASSIHLLAGAFNHEQFF; DNA: TGTGCCAGCAGCATTCATCTTTTAGCGGGGGCCTTCAATCATGAGCAGTTCTTC; size: -; length: 18; J: TRBJ2-1; V: TRBV11-3; D: TRBD2
CDR3: CASSPRQGGGYTF; DNA: TGTGCCAGCAGCCCAAGACAGGGGGGCGGCTACACCTTC; size: -; length: 13; J: TRBJ1-2; V: TRBV7-6; D: TRBD1
CDR3: CASSQDDSNTGELFF; DNA: TGTGCCAGCAGCCAAGACGACTCGAACACCGGGGAGCTGTTTTTT; size: -; length: 15; J: TRBJ2-2; V: TRBV4-2; D: -
CDR3: CASSPTSGVIYEQYF; DNA: TGTGCCAGCTCCCCGACTAGCGGGGTGATCTACGAGCAGTACTTC; size: few; length: 15; J: TRBJ2-7; V: TRBV2; D: TRBD2
CDR3: CASSEYRGLGDTQYF; DNA: TGTGCCAGCAGTGAATATCGGGGACTAGGAGATACGCAGTATTTT; size: -; length: 15; J: TRBJ2-3; V: TRBV25-1; D: TRBD2
CDR3: CASSLLDRGETQYF; DNA: TGCGCCAGCAGCCTACTGGACAGAGGAGAGACCCAGTACTTC; size: -; length: 14; J: TRBJ2-5; V: TRBV4-3; D: -
CDR3: CASRGLAGGLETQYF; DNA: TGTGCCAGCCGGGGACTAGCGGGGGGTTTAGAGACCCAGTACTTC; size: once; length: 15; J: TRBJ2-5; V: TRBV27; D: TRBD2
CDR3: CASSQGGNGENIQYF; DNA: TGCGCCAGCAGCCAGGGGGGGAACGGCGAAAACATTCAGTACTTC; size: -; length: 15; J: TRBJ2-4; V: TRBV4-1; D: TRBD2
CDR3: CASSPDRGGAGYEQYF; DNA: TGTGCCAGCAGCCCAGACCGGGGGGGGGCGGGTTACGAGCAGTACTTC; size: -; length: 16; J: TRBJ2-7; V: TRBV5-6; D: TRBD2
CDR3: CASSWTSGSTGELFF; DNA: TGTGCCAGCAGCTGGACTAGCGGATCCACCGGGGAGCTGTTTTTT; size: -; length: 15; J: TRBJ2-2; V: TRBV7-2; D: TRBD2
CDR3: CASSPIGRQSAYGYTF; DNA: TGCGCCAGCAGCCCGATTGGACGACAGTCGGCCTATGGCTACACCTTC; size: -; length: 16; J: TRBJ1-2; V: TRBV4-1; D: -
CDR3: CASSLRTGGNNQPQHF; DNA: TGTGCCAGCAGCTTGCGAACAGGGGGCAACAATCAGCCCCAGCATTTT; size: -; length: 16; J: TRBJ1-5; V: TRBV5-8; D: TRBD1
CDR3: CASSNPGQGYYGYTF; DNA: TGTGCCAGCAGCAACCCTGGGCAGGGGTATTATGGCTACACCTTC; size: -; length: 15; J: TRBJ1-2; V: TRBV6-5; D: -
CDR3: CASSFGSGNSYEQYF; DNA: TGTGCCAGCAGCTTCGGTTCCGGGAACTCCTACGAGCAGTACTTC; size: -; length: 15; J: TRBJ2-7; V: TRBV11-2; D: -
CDR3: CASSEGAETQYF; DNA: TGTGCCAGCAGTGAAGGAGCAGAGACCCAGTACTTC; size: -; length: 12; J: TRBJ2-5; V: TRBV2; D: -
CDR3: CASSQGLRQDNQPQHF; DNA: TGCGCCAGCAGCCAAGGATTACGACAGGACAATCAGCCCCAGCATTTT; size: few; length: 16; J: TRBJ1-5; V: TRBV4-3; D: -
CDR3: CASSFVFGGGTEAFF; DNA: TGTGCCAGCAGCTTTGTCTTCGGGGGAGGCACTGAAGCTTTCTTT; size: -; length: 15; J: TRBJ1-1; V: TRBV7-2; D: -
CDR3: CAISESRFLAGANNEQFF; DNA: TGTGCCATCAGTGAGTCCAGATTCCTAGCGGGAGCAAACAATGAGCAGTTCTTC; size: -; length: 18; J: TRBJ2-1; V: TRBV10-3; D: TRBD2
CDR3: CASRAGHMGTDTQYF; DNA: TGCGCCAGCAGGGCTGGACATATGGGAACAGATACGCAGTATTTT; size: -; length: 15; J: TRBJ2-3; V: TRBV5-1; D: -
CDR3: CASSYRGGAEAFF; DNA: TGCGCCAGCAGTTACAGGGGGGGCGCTGAAGCTTTCTTT; size: -; length: 13; J: TRBJ1-1; V: TRBV23-1; D: TRBD1
CDR3: CASSAGGGGGEKLFF; DNA: TGTGCCAGCAGTGCGGGGGGAGGGGGTGGGGAAAAACTGTTTTTT; size: -; length: 15; J: TRBJ1-4; V: TRBV6-1; D: -
CDR3: CASSIPGQGYQETQYF; DNA: TGTGCCAGCAGCATTCCGGGACAGGGGTACCAAGAGACCCAGTACTTC; size: few; length: 16; J: TRBJ2-5; V: TRBV21-1; D: -
CDR3: CASSQPRGQETQYF; DNA: TGTGCCAGCAGTCAACCCCGGGGCCAAGAGACCCAGTACTTC; size: -; length: 14; J: TRBJ2-5; V: TRBV7-2; D: -
CDR3: CASSYAPSRADTQYF; DNA: TGTGCCAGCAGTTATGCCCCGAGTAGAGCAGATACGCAGTATTTT; size: -; length: 15; J: TRBJ2-3; V: TRBV6-5; D: -
CDR3: CASSLIGTGELFF; DNA: TGCGCCAGCAGCTTGATCGGCACCGGGGAGCTGTTTTTT; size: -; length: 13; J: TRBJ2-2; V: TRBV5-1; D: -
CDR3: CASSPIAGGPNEQFF; DNA: TGTGCCAGCAGCCCCATAGCGGGGGGGCCAAATGAGCAGTTCTTC; size: -; length: 15; J: TRBJ2-1; V: TRBV2; D: TRBD2
CDR3: CASSTPEGNTIYF; DNA: TGTGCCAGCAGTACTCCGGAGGGAAACACCATATATTTT; size: few; length: 13; J: TRBJ1-3; V: TRBV6-5; D: -
CDR3: CASSRGLGLNEQFF; DNA: TGTGCCAGCAGCCGAGGACTGGGCTTGAATGAGCAGTTCTTC; size: -; length: 14; J: TRBJ2-1; V: TRBV14; D: -
CDR3: CAWSGNLADTQYF; DNA: TGTGCCTGGAGCGGGAATTTGGCAGATACGCAGTATTTT; size: -; length: 13; J: TRBJ2-3; V: TRBV30; D: -
CDR3: CASSRYTGQGGYNEQFF; DNA: TGCGCCAGCAGCCGTTACACGGGACAGGGTGGCTACAATGAGCAGTTCTTC; size: -; length: 17; J: TRBJ2-1; V: TRBV4-1; D: TRBD1
CDR3: CASSLWTSGTGDEQFF; DNA: TGTGCCAGCAGCCTTTGGACTAGCGGGACTGGAGATGAGCAGTTCTTC; size: -; length: 16; J: TRBJ2-1; V: TRBV7-2; D: TRBD2
CDR3: CASSYQDGTGTSSNQPQHF; DNA: TGTGCCAGCAGCTACCAGGATGGGACAGGAACCTCTAGCAATCAGCCCCAGCATTTT; size: -; length: 19; J: TRBJ1-5; V: TRBV5-4; D: TRBD1
CDR3: CASSLGGQDYGYTF; DNA: TGTGCCAGCAGCTTAGGAGGGCAGGACTATGGCTACACCTTC; size: -; length: 14; J: TRBJ1-2; V: TRBV7-9; D: -
CDR3: CASSPNLQGTYGYTF; DNA: TGTGCCAGCAGTCCCAACCTACAGGGTACCTATGGCTACACCTTC; size: -; length: 15; J: TRBJ1-2; V: TRBV27; D: -
CDR3: CASKTGEATNEKLFF; DNA: TGTGCCAGCAAAACAGGGGAGGCAACTAATGAAAAACTGTTTTTT; size: -; length: 15; J: TRBJ1-4; V: TRBV27; D: TRBD1
CDR3: CASSVLAGSGNIQYF; DNA: TGTGCCAGCAGTGTATTAGCGGGGTCCGGAAACATTCAGTACTTC; size: -; length: 15; J: TRBJ2-4; V: TRBV6-1; D: TRBD2
CDR3: CASSRTGIFGNTIYF; DNA: TGTGCCAGCAGTAGGACAGGTATCTTCGGAAACACCATATATTTT; size: -; length: 15; J: TRBJ1-3; V: TRBV2; D: TRBD1
CDR3: CASSLTGVSVTDTQYF; DNA: TGTGCCAGCAGCCTAACAGGGGTATCGGTGACAGATACGCAGTATTTT; size: -; length: 16; J: TRBJ2-3; V: TRBV27; D: TRBD1
CDR3: CASSAWTGPYEQYF; DNA: TGTGCCAGCAGTGCCTGGACAGGCCCCTACGAGCAGTACTTC; size: -; length: 14; J: TRBJ2-7; V: TRBV6-5; D: TRBD1
CDR3: CASSPGPPTSTDTQYF; DNA: TGTGCCAGCAGCCCAGGGCCCCCTACTAGCACAGATACGCAGTATTTT; size: -; length: 16; J: TRBJ2-3; V: TRBV5-6; D: -
CDR3: CASSPRGNEKLFF; DNA: TGTGCCAGCAGCCCCAGGGGGAATGAAAAACTGTTTTTT; size: medium-sized; length: 13; J: TRBJ1-4; V: TRBV14; D: TRBD1
CDR3: CASSWDRGNEKLFF; DNA: TGTGCCAGCAGCTGGGACAGGGGGAATGAAAAACTGTTTTTT; size: -; length: 14; J: TRBJ1-4; V: TRBV6-1; D: TRBD1